This T cell receptor (beta chain) was identified during a study of T cells after yellow fever vaccination. Findings and caveats of the study: Post-booster reappearance was seen for most primary-vaccination clones (around 96% CD4, about 90% CD8).

Germline assignment: CDR1 SEHNR and CDR2 FQNEAQ (reference sequence). CDR3 length: 14 amino acids. V lost 6 bases to trimming and J lost 4 bases; unmatched junction nucleotides: 4. 5'RACE template switching added a universal primer site and UMIs to TCR cDNA. MiXCR, run by TCRdb on the 5' RACE reads, gives a single entry per CDR3 protein. The sample lists 300,000 to 400,000 distinct CDR3 sequences, 8.7% seen once, with approximately 19% in the top ten. For this clonotype: Its antigen is as yet unknown.

This rearrangement joins TRBV7-9 to TRBJ1-5, with 9 nucleotides matching TRBD1. The sequencing here drew on PBMCs, taken on the day of the first yellow fever vaccination. This clonotype originated in a man aged 18-30 years who received the YFV17D yellow fever vaccine. CDR3 in amino acids: CASRSGTGNQPQHF. For the CDR3, the DNA is TGTGCCAGCAGGTCCGGGACAGGGAATCAGCCCCAGCATTTT.